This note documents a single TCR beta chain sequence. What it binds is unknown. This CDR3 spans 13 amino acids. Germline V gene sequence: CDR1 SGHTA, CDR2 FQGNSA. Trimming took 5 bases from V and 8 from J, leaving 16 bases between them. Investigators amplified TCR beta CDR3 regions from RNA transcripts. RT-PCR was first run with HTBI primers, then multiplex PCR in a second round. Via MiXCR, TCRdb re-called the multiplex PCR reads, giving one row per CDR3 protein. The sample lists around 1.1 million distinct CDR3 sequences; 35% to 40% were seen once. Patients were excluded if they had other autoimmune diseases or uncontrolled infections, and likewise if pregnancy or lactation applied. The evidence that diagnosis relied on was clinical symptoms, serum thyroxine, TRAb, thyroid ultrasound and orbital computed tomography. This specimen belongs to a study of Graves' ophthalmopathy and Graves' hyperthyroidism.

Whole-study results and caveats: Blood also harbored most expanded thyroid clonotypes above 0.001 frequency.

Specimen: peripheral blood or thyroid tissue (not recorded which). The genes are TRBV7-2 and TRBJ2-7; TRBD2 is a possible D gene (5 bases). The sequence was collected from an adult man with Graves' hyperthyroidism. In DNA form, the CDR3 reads TGTGCCAGCAGCCAAGATGAGGGAAGTCAGCAGTACTTC. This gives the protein CASSQDEGSQQYF. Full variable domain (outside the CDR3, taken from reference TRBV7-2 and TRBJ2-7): GAGVSQSPSNKVTEKGKDVELRCDPISGHTALYWYRQSLGQGLEFLIYFQGNSAPDKSGLPSDRFSAERTGGSVSTLTIQRTQQEDSAVYLCASSQDEGSQQYFGPGTRLTVT.